These 19 T cell receptor beta chains came from one sample sequenced in a study of cytomegalovirus exposure and HLA in healthy donors. The study ran its PCR with 60 Vbeta and 13 Jbeta primers. Profiled with immunoSEQ multiplex PCR; TCRdb holds only in-frame clones, not every one. The sample contains 100,000 to 150,000 clones, less than 80% of which appear only once. Sequencing was carried out using PBMCs. The receptors originated from a woman aged 45-60 years in good health and CMV-seronegative.

This chain uses TRBV2 with TRBJ1-1; D is perhaps TRBD1 (6 bases). V lost 5 bases, J lost 0 bases, and 16 bases lay in between. The CDR3 contains 16 residues. Germline loops: CDR1 SNHLY, CDR2 FYNNEI. The CDR3 DNA sequence: TGTGCCAGCAGTAAAAGGGGGGGCGGCATGAACACTGAAGCTTTCTTT. This sequence encodes CASSKRGGGMNTEAFF.

The V gene is TRBV9, the J gene TRBJ2-2; D might be TRBD1 (5 bases). Trimming stripped 3 bases from V and 5 bases from J, with 14 bases between. CDR3 length: 15 amino acids. CDR1 and CDR2 from the germline V gene are SGDLS and YYNGEE. CDR3 sequence: CASSENPRGTGELFF. CDR3 in DNA: TGTGCCAGCAGCGAGAACCCAAGGGGAACCGGGGAGCTGTTTTTT. Full variable domain (remainder filled in from reference TRBV9 and TRBJ2-2): DSGVTQTPKHLITATGQRVTLRCSPRSGDLSVYWYQQSLDQGLQFLIQYYNGEERAKGNILERFSAQQFPDLHSELNLSSLELGDSALYFCASSENPRGTGELFFGEGSRLTVL.

This clone was recorded a few times. This rearrangement joins TRBV10-3 to TRBJ2-7; 9 positions agree with TRBD1. Per the germline V gene, CDR1 is ENHRY and CDR2 is SYGVKD. After removal of 5 bases from V and 3 bases from J, the junction contained 8 bases not matched to a gene. The CDR3 spans 15 residues. CDR3 in DNA: TGTGCCATCAGTCCCCTGACAGGGGGAAACTACGAGCAGTACTTC. Its protein is CAISPLTGGNYEQYF.

The V and J genes are TRBV27 and TRBJ1-1; TRBD1 matches 8 bases. CDR1 and CDR2 (germline): MNHEY, SMNVEV (reference sequence). This CDR3 comprises 12 residues. The ends lost 4 bases at V and 10 bases at J; junction bases unmatched: 5. The CDR3 bases are TGTGCCAGCAGTTCTCCCCAGGGGGCAGCTTTCTTT. Its translation is CASSSPQGAAFF.

The chain uses TRBV27 and TRBJ2-7; D call uncertain. Germline V gene data show CDR1 as MNHEY and CDR2 as SMNVEV (reference sequence). This CDR3 spans 15 amino acids. Trimming removed 2 bases from V and 2 bases from J, with 13 bases in between. CDR3 protein: CASSLGLGETYEQYF. The CDR3 DNA reads TGTGCCAGCAGTTTAGGCTTGGGCGAAACCTACGAGCAGTACTTC.

The V call is TRBV9, the J call TRBJ2-1, with TRBD2 identical over 8 bases. The germline CDR1 and CDR2 sequences are SGDLS and YYNGEE. The CDR3 consists of 16 residues. V dropped 2 bases and J dropped 4; count of bases not matched to a gene: 8. CDR3 sequence: CASSVDSGNPYNEQFF. DNA for the CDR3: TGTGCCAGCAGCGTCGATAGCGGGAACCCGTACAATGAGCAGTTCTTC.

V gene TRBV20-1 combines with J gene TRBJ2-3, with D uncertain. Looked up from germline, CDR1 is DFQATT and CDR2 is SNEGSKA (reference sequence). The length of the CDR3 is 11 residues. Between the trimmed V and J ends, which lost 3 bases and 11 bases, there was a span of 12 bases. CDR3 residues: CSASDVQVQYF. CDR3 bases: TGCAGTGCTAGCGACGTCCAGGTGCAGTATTTT.

The chain links TRBV27 to TRBJ1-1; possibly TRBD1 for D (6 bases). With 6 bases removed from V and 5 bases from J, the gap between germline ends came to 19 bases. Germline assignment: CDR1 MNHEY and CDR2 SMNVEV (reference sequence). This CDR3 comprises 15 residues. The CDR3 here is CASSKPEGQRTEAFF. The CDR3, as DNA: TGTGCCAGCAGCAAGCCGGAAGGACAGAGAACTGAAGCTTTCTTT.

The chain carries TRBV18 and TRBJ1-1; D may be TRBD1 (5 bases). The CDR3 length is 13 residues. Trimming shortened V by 2 bases and J by 3 bases, and 7 bases separated the two germline ends. Germline V lookup: CDR1 KGHSH, CDR2 LQKENI. The chain's CDR3 is CASSPGRDTEAFF. CDR3 in DNA: TGTGCCAGCTCACCAGGCAGGGACACTGAAGCTTTCTTT.

The CDR3 DNA reads as TGTGCCAGCAGCCAAGCTAGCGCCTCCTACGAGCAGTACTTC. Amino acid sequence: CASSQASASYEQYF. The J gene is TRBJ2-7, the V gene TRBV4-2; D possibly corresponds to TRBD2 (6 bases). Trimming left V 1 base short and J 0 bases short, with 7 bases between. CDR3 length: 14 amino acids. Looked up from germline, CDR1 is LGHNA and CDR2 is YNFKEQ.

V and J are TRBV30 and TRBJ1-5, with 7 bases aligning to TRBD1. CDR3 length: 14 residues. Per the germline V gene, CDR1 is GTSNPN and CDR2 is SVGIG (reference sequence). The V and J ends lost 5 bases and 8 bases, in that order; junction bases with no gene match: 12. CDR3 in DNA: TGTGCCTGGGACCAGGGGGTGGACGGAAAGCCCCAGCATTTT. Translation: CAWDQGVDGKPQHF.

The gene calls are TRBV15 and TRBJ2-7; TRBD2 matches at 9 bases. The ends lost 8 bases at V and 1 base at J; junction bases unmatched: 6. Germline V gene data show CDR1 as LNHNV and CDR2 as YYDKDF (reference sequence). The CDR3 covers 14 residues. CDR3 amino acids: CATGAGGESYEQYF. The CDR3 DNA is TGTGCCACCGGGGCGGGAGGGGAATCCTACGAGCAGTACTTC.

J is TRBJ1-2 and V is TRBV28, with D unclear. The CDR3 has 12 amino acids. Germline V CDR1 and CDR2: MDHEN, SYDVKM. V dropped 7 bases and J dropped 7 bases, with 13 bases sitting between them. The CDR3 coding sequence is TGTGCCAGCAATCTAGGTGTAGCTGGCTACACCTTC. Amino acid sequence: CASNLGVAGYTF.

This clone appeared a single time. Here the CDR3 DNA reads TGTGCCAGTTCTCAAGGGAGAGCGAACACCGGGGAGCTGTTTTTT. As protein: CASSQGRANTGELFF. This chain connects TRBV28 to TRBJ2-2; D possibly corresponds to TRBD2 (5 bases). V was pared by 9 bases and J by 0 bases, with 14 bases between. Per the germline V gene, CDR1 is MDHEN and CDR2 is SYDVKM. This CDR3 contains 15 residues. Supplemented by reference TRBV28 and TRBJ2-2, the full variable domain reads DVKVTQSSRYLVKRTGEKVFLECVQDMDHENMFWYRQDPGLGLRLIYFSYDVKMKEKGDIPEGYSVSREKKERFSLILESASTNQTSMYLCASSQGRANTGELFFGEGSRLTVL.

This clone occurred once. This chain links TRBV27 with TRBJ1-1; the D is unclear. CDR1 is MNHEY, CDR2 SMNVEV, per germline (reference sequence). V was clipped by 5 bases and J by 0 bases, with 10 bases between them. This CDR3 contains 14 residues. The chain's CDR3 is CASSTPRLNTEAFF. CDR3 DNA: TGTGCCAGCAGTACGCCGCGGCTGAACACTGAAGCTTTCTTT.

This clone appeared once. The V and J genes are TRBV10-1 and TRBJ1-5, with 9 bases matching TRBD1. The ends lost 8 bases at V and 2 bases at J; junction bases unmatched: 10. This CDR3 region has 16 residues. CDR1 and CDR2 from the germline V gene are WNHNN and SYGVQD (reference sequence). For the CDR3, the DNA is TGCGCCAGCTGTAAGGGACAGGGTTTTTGCAATCAGCCCCAGCATTTT. Translating gives CASCKGQGFCNQPQHF.

This clone was observed a handful of times. The chain recombines TRBV15 with TRBJ2-2, with 7 bases aligning to TRBD2. Germline-derived CDR1 and CDR2 are LNHNV and YYDKDF (reference sequence). Germline trimming cut 5 bases from V and 5 bases from J; bases unmatched to any gene: 17. The CDR3 consists of 18 residues. The CDR3 sequence: CATSPRGRPLKGTGELFF. In nucleotides, the CDR3 is TGTGCCACCAGCCCACGCGGGAGACCCCTAAAGGGGACCGGGGAGCTGTTTTTT.

The gene calls are TRBV7-2 and TRBJ2-7; 11 bases align to TRBD2. From germline, CDR1 is SGHTA and CDR2 FQGNSA. The CDR3 covers 16 residues. After removal of 7 bases from V and 0 bases from J, the junction contained 8 bases not matched to a gene. CDR3 sequence: CASTLPGTSGSYEQYF. The CDR3 nucleotides are TGTGCCAGCACCCTACCAGGGACTAGCGGCTCCTACGAGCAGTACTTC.

This clone was observed a handful of times. The chain carries TRBV6-1 and TRBJ1-2, with 10 bases identical to TRBD1. The germline V gene encodes CDR1 MNHNS and CDR2 SASEGT. Germline trimming cut 2 bases from V and 11 bases from J; bases unmatched to any gene: 5. The length of the CDR3 is 13 residues. In DNA form, the CDR3 reads TGTGCCAGCAGTGAAAGACAGGGGGCGACGTACACCTTC. Protein product: CASSERQGATYTF.